This entry lists 26 T cell receptor beta chains sequenced from one sample in a study of blood T cell repertoires in COVID-19 (dated by TCRdb to 2020 to 2021). Library construction relied on the immunoSEQ multiplex PCR assay. TCRdb re-hosts the immuneACCESS table, in-frame sequences only. Its copies lack some clones; in the studies checked, an unresolved V gene accounts for under half of them, and the cause for the rest is not known. For this sample the table gives over 85,000 clones, of which around nine tenths were detected only once. 15% of the sample is taken by the ten largest. The sample taken for sequencing was peripheral blood. The receptors here all came from a human donor in a cohort sampled during active COVID-19.

The rearrangement joins TRBV19 to TRBJ2-7; perhaps TRBD2 as D (7 bases). Trimming left V 5 bases short and J 0 bases short, with 14 bases between. The CDR3 totals 15 residues. Germline CDR1 is LNHDA and CDR2 is SQIVND (reference sequence). Written as DNA, the CDR3 is TGTGCCAGTAGTCGGGGGGCGGACAACTCCTACGAGCAGTACTTC. Translating gives CASSRGADNSYEQYF.

The rearrangement joins TRBV3-1 (or the pseudogene TRBV3-2) to TRBJ2-1, with TRBD2 matching over 10 bases. The CDR3 has 16 amino acids. Losses at the gene ends were 2 bases for V and 8 bases for J; bases not matched to a gene: 9. From germline, CDR1 is LGHDT and CDR2 YNNKEL (reference sequence). This CDR3 reads CASSQTGTSEGDEQFF. CDR3 coding DNA: TGTGCCAGCAGCCAAACCGGGACTAGCGAGGGGGATGAGCAGTTCTTC.

V is TRBV7-9 and J is TRBJ1-5; TRBD1 agrees at 7 bases. This CDR3 has 13 residues. Germline CDR1 SEHNR, CDR2 FQNEAQ (reference sequence). V was pared by 5 bases and J by 9 bases, with 7 bases of the junction left unmatched. The CDR3 sequence: CASSIDRDPPQHF. The DNA of the CDR3 is TGTGCCAGCAGCATCGACAGGGACCCGCCCCAGCATTTT.

CDR3 loop: CATSIAANTEAFF. The CDR3 region has the DNA TGTGCCACCAGTATAGCGGCAAACACTGAAGCTTTCTTT. The V and J genes are TRBV24-1 and TRBJ1-1, with D hard to call. CDR3 size: 13 residues. V was pared by 6 bases and J by 2 bases, with 9 bases between. In germline, CDR1 is KGHDR, CDR2 SFDVKD.

The chain recombines TRBV14 with TRBJ1-2; 9 nucleotides match TRBD1. CDR1 SGHDN and CDR2 FVKESK come from the germline V gene. The CDR3 has 13 amino acids. The trim removed 6 bases at V and 8 bases at J, leaving 7 bases unmatched. CDR3 nucleotide sequence: TGTGCCAGCAGTCCAAACAGGGGGCTGGGCTACACCTTC. The encoded protein is CASSPNRGLGYTF.

The chain couples TRBV6-5 to TRBJ2-1, with 12 bases that match TRBD2. The CDR3 extends over 15 amino acids. The trim removed 4 bases at V and 7 bases at J, leaving 5 bases unmatched. Per the germline V gene, CDR1 is MNHEY and CDR2 is SVGAGI. The CDR3 DNA follows: TGTGCCAGCAGTTCCTCTAGCGGGAGGGGTAATGAGCAGTTCTTC. It translates to CASSSSSGRGNEQFF.

The gene calls are TRBV5-1 and TRBJ2-2; possibly TRBD1 for D (6 bases). Trimming pared 4 bases from V and 4 bases from J, leaving 14 bases between. Germline V gene lookup returns CDR1 SGHRS and CDR2 YFSETQ. There are 15 residues in the CDR3. The CDR3 region is CASSINRVGTGELFF. The CDR3 DNA is TGCGCCAGCAGCATAAACAGGGTTGGCACCGGGGAGCTGTTTTTT.

The chain uses TRBV7-9 and TRBJ2-7, with 11 bases lining up with TRBD2. This CDR3 is 17 amino acids long. Looked up from germline, CDR1 is SEHNR and CDR2 is FQNEAQ (reference sequence). V was pared by 1 base and J by 0 bases, with 5 bases of the junction left unmatched. DNA of the CDR3: TGTGCCAGCAGCTTAGGTTGGACTAGCGGGCGCTCCTACGAGCAGTACTTC. Translated: CASSLGWTSGRSYEQYF.

The rearrangement joins TRBV19 to TRBJ2-3, with a weak D call TRBD2 (5 bases). The V gene's germline CDR1 is LNHDA and CDR2 SQIVND (reference sequence). This CDR3 is built from 14 residues. V was cut by 3 bases and J by 5 bases, with 12 bases left in between. The CDR3 DNA follows: TGTGCCAGTAGTATCCACCCGGCGGGAGATACGCAGTATTTT. Protein product: CASSIHPAGDTQYF.

The V gene is TRBV2, the J gene TRBJ2-1, with D maybe TRBD2 (5 bases). The germline V gene encodes CDR1 SNHLY and CDR2 FYNNEI. The CDR3 is made up of 14 amino acids. Trimming stripped 7 bases from V and 0 bases from J, with 10 bases between. The CDR3 spells CASKEGSSYNEQFF. DNA of the CDR3: TGTGCCAGCAAGGAAGGGAGCTCCTACAATGAGCAGTTCTTC.

CDR3 sequence reads: CASSSDLPDYNEQFF. CDR3 nucleotide sequence: TGCGCCAGCAGCTCAGACTTGCCAGACTACAATGAGCAGTTCTTC. The gene calls are TRBV5-1 and TRBJ2-1; the D is unclear. This CDR3 has 15 amino acids. Germline values: CDR1 SGHRS, CDR2 YFSETQ. Trimming cost V 3 bases and J 3 bases, with 13 bases left between them. Together with reference TRBV5-1 and TRBJ2-1, the CDR3 gives the full variable domain: KAGVTQTPRYLIKTRGQQVTLSCSPISGHRSVSWYQQTPGQGLQFLFEYFSETQRNKGNFPGRFSGRQFSNSRSEMNVSTLELGDSALYLCASSSDLPDYNEQFFGPGTRLTVL.

V is TRBV6-2 or TRBV6-3 and J is TRBJ1-1; weak D call: TRBD1 (5 bases). The CDR3 loop spans 13 amino acids. V lost 0 bases and J lost 7, with 9 bases in between. Per germline, CDR1 MNHEY and CDR2 SVGEGT. The CDR3 DNA reads as TGTGCCAGCAGTTACTCGCCAGGGTTTGAAGCTTTCTTT. As protein: CASSYSPGFEAFF.

The V gene is TRBV11-2, the J gene TRBJ2-3; 10 nucleotides line up with TRBD2. Germline loops: CDR1 SGHAT, CDR2 FQNNGV. This CDR3 has 20 residues. The junction had 16 bases not matched to a gene; V was cut back by 0 bases and J by 4 bases. In DNA form, the CDR3 reads TGTGCCAGCAGCTTAGATATGGGATTAATAGCGGGGGGACGTCCAGATACGCAGTATTTT. Its translation is CASSLDMGLIAGGRPDTQYF.

The V call is TRBV5-1, the J call TRBJ2-3, with 16 bases aligning to TRBD2. V was clipped by 4 bases and J by 3 bases; unmatched bases: 5. Germline-derived CDR1 and CDR2 are SGHRS and YFSETQ. The CDR3 totals 17 residues. CDR3 in amino acids: CASSPGTSGRATDTQYF. DNA of the CDR3: TGCGCCAGCAGCCCGGGGACTAGCGGGAGGGCAACAGATACGCAGTATTTT. Combining the CDR3 with reference TRBV5-1 and TRBJ2-3 gives the whole variable domain KAGVTQTPRYLIKTRGQQVTLSCSPISGHRSVSWYQQTPGQGLQFLFEYFSETQRNKGNFPGRFSGRQFSNSRSEMNVSTLELGDSALYLCASSPGTSGRATDTQYFGPGTRLTVL.

The V call is TRBV19, the J call TRBJ2-1; 11 nucleotides agree with TRBD2. CDR3 length: 18 amino acids. After removal of 3 bases from V and 1 base from J, the junction contained 8 bases not matched to a gene. The germline CDR1 and CDR2 sequences are LNHDA and SQIVND (reference sequence). DNA for the CDR3: TGTGCCAGTAGTATGATAGCGGGAGGGCCGGGTTCCTACAATGAGCAGTTCTTC. This encodes CASSMIAGGPGSYNEQFF.

V usage is TRBV5-5 and J usage is TRBJ2-7; a weak D match, TRBD1 (7 bases). The CDR3 runs to 14 residues. Germline V gene sequence: CDR1 SGHKS, CDR2 YYEKEE (reference sequence). With 3 bases removed from V and 4 bases from J, the gap between germline ends came to 14 bases. The CDR3 protein is CASSYQTGTYEQYF. The CDR3 DNA sequence: TGTGCCAGCAGCTACCAGACAGGGACTTACGAGCAGTACTTC.

This clone occurred once. The chain carries TRBV7-2 and TRBJ1-5; D is perhaps TRBD1 (6 bases). CDR1 SGHTA and CDR2 FQGNSA come from the germline V gene. The CDR3 runs 14 residues. V lost 5 bases, J lost 6 bases, and 14 bases lay in between. CDR3 nucleotide sequence: TGTGCCAGCAGCCCCGGCAGGGGCGGTCAGCCCCAGCATTTT. Translating gives CASSPGRGGQPQHF.

V is TRBV19 and J is TRBJ1-2; maybe TRBD1 (5 bases). Looked up from germline, CDR1 is LNHDA and CDR2 is SQIVND (reference sequence). CDR3 size: 16 residues. V was trimmed by 3 bases and J by 8 bases, leaving 22 bases between them. The CDR3 protein is CASSISVGGDHRGYTF. In DNA form, the CDR3 reads TGTGCCAGTAGTATTTCGGTCGGCGGGGACCATAGAGGCTACACCTTC.

The CDR3 nucleotides read TGTGCCAGCTCACCTGTTTCAGGGGAGAGTGGCTACACCTTC. It specifies CASSPVSGESGYTF. The V and J genes are TRBV18 and TRBJ1-2, with D possibly TRBD1 on 6 matching bases. The CDR3 loop spans 14 amino acids. With 3 bases removed from V and 7 bases from J, the gap between germline ends came to 15 bases. Per germline, CDR1 KGHSH and CDR2 LQKENI.

The chain carries TRBV29-1 and TRBJ1-2; weak D call: TRBD1 (5 bases). The CDR3 spans 14 residues. With 7 bases removed from V and 8 bases from J, the gap between germline ends came to 23 bases. Germline CDR1 SQVTM, CDR2 ANQGSEA. CDR3 sequence (DNA): TGCAGCGACTTGGGGTCGGGGGTAGGGTTCGGCTACACCTTC. Residues: CSDLGSGVGFGYTF.

The J gene is TRBJ2-1, the V gene TRBV29-1, with 7 bases matching TRBD2. The V and J ends lost 2 bases and 5 bases, in that order; junction bases with no gene match: 6. Germline loops: CDR1 SQVTM, CDR2 ANQGSEA. The CDR3 sequence is 14 residues long. CDR3 protein: CSVEKASGNNEQFF. DNA for the CDR3: TGCAGCGTTGAAAAGGCTAGCGGAAACAATGAGCAGTTCTTC.

This chain uses TRBV11-2 with TRBJ1-2; a weak D match, TRBD1 (6 bases). Germline V gene data show CDR1 as SGHAT and CDR2 as FQNNGV. Trimming took 5 bases from V and 5 from J, leaving 12 bases between them. This CDR3 has 13 amino acids. The CDR3 sequence is CASSLDRTYGYTF. The DNA of the CDR3 is TGTGCCAGCAGCCTCGACAGGACTTATGGCTACACCTTC.

The chain recombines TRBV15 with TRBJ2-3, with unresolved D. Germline loops: CDR1 LNHNV, CDR2 YYDKDF (reference sequence). The CDR3 extends over 14 amino acids. Trimming removed 0 bases from V and 3 bases from J, with 7 bases in between. CDR3 region: CATSRDDGTDTQYF. In nucleotides, the CDR3 is TGTGCCACCAGCAGAGACGACGGGACAGATACGCAGTATTTT.

V is TRBV6-2 or TRBV6-3 and J is TRBJ2-6; 9 bases map to TRBD1. Trimming took 0 bases from V and 1 from J; bases not matched to a gene: 13. In germline, CDR1 is MNHEY, CDR2 SVGEGT. The CDR3 loop spans 21 amino acids. The CDR3 sequence: CASSYSGTGTFSTSGANVLTF. The CDR3 DNA sequence: TGTGCCAGCAGTTACTCTGGGACAGGGACCTTCTCCACTTCTGGGGCCAACGTCCTGACTTTC.

J is TRBJ2-1 and V is TRBV5-4; 8 bases map to TRBD2. Germline assignment: CDR1 SGHNT and CDR2 YYREEE (reference sequence). V was clipped by 5 bases and J by 7 bases; unmatched bases: 8. The CDR3 covers 14 residues. The CDR3 coding sequence is TGTGCCAGCAGAAGAGGGCGGGAGGAAAATGAGCAGTTCTTC. Translating gives CASRRGREENEQFF. Using reference TRBV5-4 and TRBJ2-1 for the parts outside the CDR3, the full variable domain is ETGVTQSPTHLIKTRGQQVTLRCSSQSGHNTVSWYQQALGQGPQFIFQYYREEENGRGNFPPRFSGLQFPNYSSELNVNALELDDSALYLCASRRGREENEQFFGPGTRLTVL.

This chain connects TRBV4-1 to TRBJ2-7; 10 nucleotides line up with TRBD2. The CDR3 spans 14 residues. Germline V gene sequence: CDR1 MGHRA, CDR2 YSYEKL. Losses at the gene ends were 2 bases for V and 5 bases for J; bases not matched to a gene: 3. The CDR3 coding sequence is TGCGCCAGCAGCCAAAGCGGGAGGGCGAACGAGCAGTACTTC. It encodes CASSQSGRANEQYF.